Listed below are T cell receptor beta chains from one sample, sequenced in a study of cytomegalovirus exposure and HLA in healthy donors. The repertoire was sequenced with immunoSEQ multiplex PCR; TCRdb's copy has only in-frame clones and lacks some. This sample contains about 130,000 clones. What was sequenced was PBMCs. The receptors derive from a man between 18 and 35 years old in good health and CMV-seronegative. Both conserved end residues are part of each CDR3. The D gene is left open where the match is weak.

J | V | D | DNA | CDR3
TRBJ2-7 | TRBV6-6 | TRBD2 | TGTGCCAGCAGGTTAGCGGGGATCTCCTACGAGCAGTACTTC | CASRLAGISYEQYF
TRBJ2-5 | TRBV4-2 | - | TGTGCCAGCAGCCCCCGACAAACAAACCAAGAGACCCAGTACTTC | CASSPRQTNQETQYF
TRBJ2-4 | TRBV11-3 | - | TGTGCCAGCAGCTTGATACGTAGGGGGGCCAAAAACATTCAGTACTTC | CASSLIRRGAKNIQYF
TRBJ1-5 | TRBV7-8 | - | TGTGCCAGCAGCTTAGGTGCGGGGGCTACGGGCAATCAGCCCCAGCATTTT | CASSLGAGATGNQPQHF
TRBJ1-3 | TRBV7-2 | - | TGTGCCAGCAGCTTTGGCCCAGCGACTTTAAGAAACACCATATATTTT | CASSFGPATLRNTIYF
TRBJ1-2 | TRBV28 | TRBD1 | TGTGCCAGCGCACCGGGACAGAACTATGGCTACACCTTC | CASAPGQNYGYTF
TRBJ1-5 | TRBV19 | - | TGTGCCAGTAGTGCGGGGTATAGCAATCAGCCCCAGCATTTT | CASSAGYSNQPQHF
TRBJ2-2 | TRBV28 | TRBD1 | TGTGCCAGCAGTTTAATCAGGGGGCGGGACGGGGAGCTGTTTTTT | CASSLIRGRDGELFF
TRBJ2-1 | TRBV5-1 | TRBD2 | TGCGCCAGCGAACTAGCGGGAGACAATGAGCAGTTCTTC | CASELAGDNEQFF
TRBJ2-7 | TRBV11-2 | - | TGTGCCAGCAGCTTACGGGTTCTCGAGCAGTACTTC | CASSLRVLEQYF
TRBJ2-5 | TRBV21-1 | - | TGTGCCAGCAGCGCGCAGGGGGCGCATAAGGAGACCCAGTACTTC | CASSAQGAHKETQYF
TRBJ2-6 | TRBV7-2 | TRBD1 | TGTGCCAGCAGCCGGACAGGGTCTGGGGCCAACGTCCTGACTTTC | CASSRTGSGANVLTF
TRBJ2-7 | TRBV7-9 | TRBD1 | TGTGCCAGCAGCTTAGCGTCGGGACAGCTCTACGAGCAGTACTTC | CASSLASGQLYEQYF
TRBJ1-1 | TRBV19 | TRBD1 | TGTGCCAGTAGGAAAGACAGGGACGGAACTGAAGCTTTCTTT | CASRKDRDGTEAFF
TRBJ2-7 | TRBV11-3 | TRBD1 | TGTGCCAGCAGCTCGTTCTCAGGGGGAGAGCAGTACTTC | CASSSFSGGEQYF
TRBJ2-5 | TRBV5-6 | TRBD1 | TGTGCCAGCAGGCGGGACAGGGGGAGGTTAGGAGAGACCCAGTACTTC | CASRRDRGRLGETQYF
TRBJ1-2 | TRBV2 | - | TGTGCCAGCAGGGGGGGGGTTGGCTACACCTTC | CASRGGVGYTF
TRBJ2-2 | TRBV9 | TRBD1 | TGTGCCAGCAGCGTAGAGAGGGACAGGGAGTCCACCGGGGAGCTGTTTTTT | CASSVERDRESTGELFF
TRBJ2-7 | TRBV7-8 | - | TGTGCCAGCAGCTTAGGGGGTAGCGGCTACGAGCAGTACTTC | CASSLGGSGYEQYF
TRBJ1-5 | TRBV10-3 | - | TGTGCCATCAGTGAGTCGACGGAGGGCAGGCAGCCCCGGCATTTT | CAISESTEGRQPRHF
TRBJ2-7 | TRBV11-2 | - | TGTGCCAGCAGCCCAAACAGTGTCTCCTACGAGCAGTACTTC | CASSPNSVSYEQYF
TRBJ1-5 | TRBV4-3 | TRBD1 | TGCGCCAGCAGCCAGGACAGGGCCGGCAATCAGCCCCAGCATTTT | CASSQDRAGNQPQHF
TRBJ2-5 | TRBV2 | - | TGTGCCAGCAGGTCCCGAGGGGGCCAAGAGACCCAGTACTTC | CASRSRGGQETQYF
TRBJ2-1 | TRBV5-4 | - | TGTGCCAGCAGCCCTGAAGGTCAGGGCGATGAGCAGTTCTTC | CASSPEGQGDEQFF
TRBJ2-3 | TRBV5-5 | - | TGTGCCAGCGGAGGGCGGAAAATCACAGATACGCAGTATTTT | CASGGRKITDTQYF
TRBJ2-4 | TRBV27 | TRBD2 | TGTGCCAGCAGTTTTAGCGGGAAAAACATTCAGTACTTC | CASSFSGKNIQYF
TRBJ2-7 | TRBV6-1 | - | TGTGCCAGCAGATGGTCCGCGACTCCGACCTACGAGCAGTACTTC | CASRWSATPTYEQYF
TRBJ2-7 | TRBV7-2 | TRBD2 | TGTGCCAGCCGGGAGGGGGGTCACTACGAGCAGTACTTC | CASREGGHYEQYF
TRBJ2-7 | TRBV7-9 | - | TGTGCCAGCAGCTTAAGCACAGGGAGTTCCTACGAGCAGTACTTC | CASSLSTGSSYEQYF
TRBJ2-3 | TRBV7-9 | TRBD1 | TGTGCCAGCAGCTTAGTAGGGGGCATAGACACAGATACGCAGTATTTT | CASSLVGGIDTDTQYF
TRBJ1-2 | TRBV28 | TRBD1 | TGTGCCAGCAGAACAGGGGCCTATGGCTACACCTTC | CASRTGAYGYTF
TRBJ1-5 | TRBV6-7 | - | TGTGCCAGCTCAATGGGAGCGGTGAGCAATCAGCCCCAGCATTTT | CASSMGAVSNQPQHF
TRBJ2-1 | TRBV10-2 | TRBD2 | TGCGCCAGCAGTCAAAAATTGGGACTAGTCTATGAGCAGTTCTTC | CASSQKLGLVYEQFF
TRBJ2-2 | TRBV28 | - | TGTGCCAGCAGTCACCAGGGTAACACCGGGGAGCTGTTTTTT | CASSHQGNTGELFF
TRBJ2-7 | TRBV5-1 | - | TGCGCCAGCAGCCTCGCCGGTGACGGGGGAATCTACGAGCAGTACTTC | CASSLAGDGGIYEQYF
TRBJ2-3 | TRBV7-3 | - | TGTGCCAGCAGCGATCCGGGACTGACAGATACGCAGTATTTT | CASSDPGLTDTQYF
TRBJ2-1 | TRBV7-2 | - | TGTGCCAGCAGCCAGAGGAGGGCCGTGGGGAATGAGCAGTTCTTC | CASSQRRAVGNEQFF
TRBJ2-5 | TRBV7-9 | TRBD1 | TGTGCCAGCAGCTTAATACAGGGGGTACTAATGTACCAAGAGACCCAGTACTTC | CASSLIQGVLMYQETQYF
TRBJ2-7 | TRBV30 | - | TGTGCCTGGACGGAAGCGAATTCCTACGAGCAGTACTTC | CAWTEANSYEQYF
TRBJ2-3 | TRBV6-5 | - | TGTGCCAGCAGTTACGGCACAGGGTCAGATACGCAGTATTTT | CASSYGTGSDTQYF